The TCR beta chain described here comes from a study of cytomegalovirus exposure and HLA in healthy donors. Worth noting for this clone: The antigen is unknown.

PCR used 60 Vbeta primers and 13 Jbeta primers. The repertoire was sequenced with immunoSEQ multiplex PCR; TCRdb's copy has only in-frame clones and lacks some. The data contain about 89,000 clones, 85% of them singletons. There are 11 residues in the CDR3. With 7 bases removed from V and 8 bases from J, the gap between germline ends came to 8 bases. Per germline, CDR1 MDHEN and CDR2 SYDVKM. Study-wide results and caveats: Of the V segments, some could not be distinguished, including TRBV6-2 and TRBV6-3, and were excluded.

The rearrangement joins TRBV28 to TRBJ1-4, with D uncertain. Sequenced input: PBMCs. The sequence was obtained from a man aged 35-49 years in good health and CMV-seropositive. This CDR3 reads CASTGGEKLFF. CDR3 DNA: TGTGCCAGCACGGGAGGGGAAAAACTGTTTTTT.